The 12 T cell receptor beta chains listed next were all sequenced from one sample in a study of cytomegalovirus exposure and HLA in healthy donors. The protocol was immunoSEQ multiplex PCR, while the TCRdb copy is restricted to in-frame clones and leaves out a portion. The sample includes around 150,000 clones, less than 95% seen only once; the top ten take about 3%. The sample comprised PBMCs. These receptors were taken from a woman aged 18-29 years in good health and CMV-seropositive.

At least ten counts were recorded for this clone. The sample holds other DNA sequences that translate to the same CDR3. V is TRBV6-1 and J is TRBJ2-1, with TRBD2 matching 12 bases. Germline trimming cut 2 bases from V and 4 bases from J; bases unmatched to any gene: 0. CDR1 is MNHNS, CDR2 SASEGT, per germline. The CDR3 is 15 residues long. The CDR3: CASSELAGGYNEQFF. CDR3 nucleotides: TGTGCCAGCAGTGAACTAGCGGGAGGGTACAATGAGCAGTTCTTC.

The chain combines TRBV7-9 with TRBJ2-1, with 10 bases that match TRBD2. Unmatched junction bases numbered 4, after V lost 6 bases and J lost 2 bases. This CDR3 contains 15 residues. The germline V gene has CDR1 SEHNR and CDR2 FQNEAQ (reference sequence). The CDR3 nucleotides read TGTGCCAGCAGGGAGCGGGAGGGCCCCTACAATGAGCAGTTCTTC. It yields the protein CASREREGPYNEQFF.

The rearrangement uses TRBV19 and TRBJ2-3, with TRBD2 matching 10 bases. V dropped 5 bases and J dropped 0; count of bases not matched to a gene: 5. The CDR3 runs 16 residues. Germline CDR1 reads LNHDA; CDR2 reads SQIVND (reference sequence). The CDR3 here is CASSSRTSGSTDTQYF. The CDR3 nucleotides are TGTGCCAGTAGTTCCAGGACTAGCGGAAGCACAGATACGCAGTATTTT.

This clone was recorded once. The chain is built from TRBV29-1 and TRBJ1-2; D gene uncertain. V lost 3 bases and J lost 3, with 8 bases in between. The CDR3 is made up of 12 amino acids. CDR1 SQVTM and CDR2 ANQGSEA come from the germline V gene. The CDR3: CSVDGRDYGYTF. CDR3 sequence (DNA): TGCAGCGTTGACGGGCGGGACTATGGCTACACCTTC.

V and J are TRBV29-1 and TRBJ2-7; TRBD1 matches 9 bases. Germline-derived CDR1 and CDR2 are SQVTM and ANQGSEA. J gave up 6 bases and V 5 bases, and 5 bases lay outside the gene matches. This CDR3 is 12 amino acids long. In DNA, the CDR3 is TGCAGCGTTCGGGACAGGGAGGGCGAGCAGTACTTC. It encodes CSVRDREGEQYF.

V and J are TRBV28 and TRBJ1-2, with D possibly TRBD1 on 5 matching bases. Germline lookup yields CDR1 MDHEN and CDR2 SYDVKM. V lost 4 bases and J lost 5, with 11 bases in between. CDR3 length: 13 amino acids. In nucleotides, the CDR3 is TGTGCCAGCAGTTCTCAGACAGCTTATGGCTACACCTTC. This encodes CASSSQTAYGYTF.

CDR3 DNA sequence: TGTGCCAGCAGCTTGGTTGGCGCGGCGGGAGAGACCCAGTACTTC. This gives the protein CASSLVGAAGETQYF. The chain combines TRBV5-6 with TRBJ2-5, with D tentatively TRBD2 (5 bases). The germline V gene encodes CDR1 SGHDT and CDR2 YYEEEE. Trimming shortened V by 0 bases and J by 4 bases, and 13 bases separated the two germline ends. CDR3 length equals 15 residues. The whole variable domain, filled in from reference TRBV5-6 and TRBJ2-5, reads DAGVTQSPTHLIKTRGQQVTLRCSPKSGHDTVSWYQQALGQGPQFIFQYYEEEERQRGNFPDRFSGHQFPNYSSELNVNALLLGDSALYLCASSLVGAAGETQYFGPGTRLLVL.

The CDR3 reads CASSVSPSGRADTQYF. DNA of the CDR3: TGTGCCAGCAGCGTATCCCCTAGCGGGAGGGCAGATACGCAGTATTTT. The chain carries TRBV9 and TRBJ2-3; 12 positions match TRBD2. V dropped 1 base and J dropped 4; count of bases not matched to a gene: 4. The CDR3 contains 16 residues. Germline V gene lookup returns CDR1 SGDLS and CDR2 YYNGEE. The full variable domain, completed using reference TRBV9 and TRBJ2-3, is DSGVTQTPKHLITATGQRVTLRCSPRSGDLSVYWYQQSLDQGLQFLIQYYNGEERAKGNILERFSAQQFPDLHSELNLSSLELGDSALYFCASSVSPSGRADTQYFGPGTRLTVL.

The CDR3 is CASGIAGGPMGGELFF. In nucleotides, the CDR3 is TGTGCCAGCGGAATAGCGGGAGGGCCGATGGGCGGGGAGCTGTTTTTT. The gene calls are TRBV7-9 and TRBJ2-2; 11 bases match TRBD2. The germline V gene has CDR1 SEHNR and CDR2 FQNEAQ (reference sequence). The CDR3 is 16 residues long. V gave up 8 bases and J gave up 7 bases; unmatched junction bases: 12.

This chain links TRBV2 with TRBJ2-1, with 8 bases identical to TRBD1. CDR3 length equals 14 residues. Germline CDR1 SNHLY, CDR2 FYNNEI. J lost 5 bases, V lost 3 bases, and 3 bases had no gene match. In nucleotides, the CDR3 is TGTGCCAGCAGTGACGGACAGGGCCACAATGAGCAGTTCTTC. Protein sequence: CASSDGQGHNEQFF.

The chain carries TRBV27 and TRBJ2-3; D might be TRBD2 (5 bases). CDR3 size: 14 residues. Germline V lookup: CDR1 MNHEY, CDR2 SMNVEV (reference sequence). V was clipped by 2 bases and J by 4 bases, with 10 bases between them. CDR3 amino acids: CASSLTLGADTQYF. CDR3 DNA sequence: TGTGCCAGCAGTTTAACCCTGGGAGCAGATACGCAGTATTTT.

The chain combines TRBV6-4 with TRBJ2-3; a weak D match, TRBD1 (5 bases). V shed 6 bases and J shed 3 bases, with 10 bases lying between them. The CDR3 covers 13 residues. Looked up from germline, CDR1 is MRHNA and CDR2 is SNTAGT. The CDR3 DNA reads TGTGCCAGCAGCCAACAGGTTACAGATACGCAGTATTTT. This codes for CASSQQVTDTQYF.